This TCR beta chain was captured in a study of T cell changes during pregnancy in multiple sclerosis. CDR1 and CDR2 (germline): SGDLS, YYNGEE. J gave up 5 bases and V 1 base, and 2 bases lay outside the gene matches. CDR3 length: 15 residues. The count of this clone is one. Repertoires were generated with immunoSEQ multiplex PCR, while TCRdb's copy carries only in-frame clones and drops some. The sample holds tens of thousands of clones, about nine tenths seen once. The rearrangement uses TRBV9 and TRBJ2-2, with TRBD2 matching 10 bases. Specimen: peripheral blood, collected in the first trimester of pregnancy. The TCR sequence derives from a female donor in good health, enrolled as a control in a pregnancy study. This CDR3 is CASSVLAGETGELFF. The CDR3 bases are TGTGCCAGCAGCGTACTAGCGGGAGAGACCGGGGAGCTGTTTTTT.